The entry that follows covers one TCR beta chain sequence. Germline-derived CDR1 and CDR2 are MGHRA and YSYEKL. This CDR3 region has 15 residues. Trimming removed 5 bases from V and 5 bases from J; junction bases left unmatched: 8. This sample was taken from a study of blood T cell repertoires in COVID-19. Study in general: Nucleic acid was either cDNA or gDNA, and it came from T cells, B-cell-depleted T cells, or PBMCs.

Measured with immunoSEQ multiplex PCR; TCRdb has only the in-frame clones, and not every one. This sample has hundreds of thousands of clones, with more than 75% found just once. Participants were placed into cohorts based on the clinical history they reported. Sequences were obtained from PBMCs or T cells enriched from blood (not recorded which). The rearrangement links TRBV4-1 to TRBJ1-1, with 10 positions matching TRBD1. The TCR sequence derives from a man aged 60 to 75 who had recovered from COVID-19. CDR3 DNA sequence: TGCGCCAGCAGCAAATCCGGGACAGGGGAAACTGAAGCTTTCTTT. It yields the protein CASSKSGTGETEAFF.